Listed below are T cell receptor beta chains from one sample, sequenced in a study of cytomegalovirus exposure and HLA in healthy donors. TCRdb's copy holds only in-frame clones and misses some; the assay was immunoSEQ multiplex PCR. The table lists about 200,000 clones, about 83% of them singletons. The sequencing sample was made of PBMCs. The receptors come from a man aged 40-49 years in good health and CMV-seropositive. Both conserved end residues are part of each CDR3. D genes are given only for firm matches. A row's size may be missing; if present it is once, few, many or a size class.

clone size,V gene,J gene,D gene,CDR3 DNA,CDR3 protein
once,TRBV28,TRBJ1-2,-,TGTGCCAGCAGTCCTAGATTGGACTATGGCTACACCTTC,CASSPRLDYGYTF
-,TRBV28,TRBJ1-5,-,TGTGCCAGCAGTTTGTACAGGGCTACTCAGCCCCAGCATTTT,CASSLYRATQPQHF
-,TRBV7-2,TRBJ2-5,-,TGTGCCAGCAGCTTAGGGGGGGGGCGCGGGGAGACCCAGTACTTC,CASSLGGGRGETQYF
-,TRBV10-1,TRBJ2-6,-,TGCGCCAGCGGGGAGTCTGGGGCCAACGGCCTGACTTTC,CASGESGANGLTF
-,TRBV18,TRBJ1-1,-,TGTGCCAGCTCACCTACTGACAATCTTGAAGCTTTCTTT,CASSPTDNLEAFF
few,TRBV9,TRBJ2-1,TRBD2,TGTGCCAGCAGCGTAACCGGGACTAGCGGGAACAATGAGCAGTTCTTC,CASSVTGTSGNNEQFF
few,TRBV27,TRBJ1-2,-,TGTGCCAGCACATTTACAGGGACGGCATCGAGTGGCTACACCTTC,CASTFTGTASSGYTF
-,TRBV9,TRBJ1-1,TRBD1,TGTGCCAGCAGAGACGACAGGGACACTGAAGCTTTCTTT,CASRDDRDTEAFF
-,TRBV5-6,TRBJ2-3,TRBD2,TGTGCCAGCAGCTGGCCGGGACTAGGGGATACGCAGTATTTT,CASSWPGLGDTQYF
-,TRBV28,TRBJ1-3,TRBD1,TGTGCCAGCAGCCAGACAGGGCGGAACACCATATATTTT,CASSQTGRNTIYF
-,TRBV2,TRBJ1-5,-,TGTGCCAGCAGCCAGTACCCGGGACAGCCCCAGCATTTT,CASSQYPGQPQHF
-,TRBV27,TRBJ1-6,-,TGTGCCAGCAGTGGCCCTACGGGGGTGAGCTCCTATAATTCACCCCTCCACTTT,CASSGPTGVSSYNSPLHF
-,TRBV11-2,TRBJ2-5,TRBD1,TGTGCCAGCAGCTATCGGACAGGTCAAGAGACCCAGTACTTC,CASSYRTGQETQYF
once,TRBV15,TRBJ2-1,-,TGTGCCACCAGCTCCCGAGACAGTCACAATGAGCAGTTCTTC,CATSSRDSHNEQFF
-,TRBV28,TRBJ1-2,-,TGTGCCAGCAGTTTGGTCGGAGGGCTTGGGGGCTACACCTTC,CASSLVGGLGGYTF
-,TRBV28,TRBJ2-7,TRBD2,TGTGCCAGCAGTCTACGGACTAGCGGGAACGAGCAGTACTTC,CASSLRTSGNEQYF
-,TRBV6-5,TRBJ1-1,-,TGTGCCAGCAGTTACACATACAGTTTGACGAACACTGAAGCTTTCTTT,CASSYTYSLTNTEAFF
-,TRBV4-1,TRBJ1-6,TRBD1,TGCGCCAGCAGCCAAGCCCGAGGGGGCGGCTCCTATAATTCACCCCTCCACTTT,CASSQARGGGSYNSPLHF
-,TRBV27,TRBJ2-5,-,TGTGCCAGCAAGCCCGGGTGGAATCAAGAGACCCAGTACTTC,CASKPGWNQETQYF
few,TRBV25-1,TRBJ1-2,-,TGTGCCAGCAGTCGGACAGTCTCTTATGGCTACACCTTC,CASSRTVSYGYTF
-,TRBV9,TRBJ2-7,-,TGTGCCAGCAGCGGGGGCTTTACCTACGAGCAGTACTTC,CASSGGFTYEQYF
-,TRBV18,TRBJ2-5,TRBD2,TGTGCCAGCTCACTTCTAGCGGGAAACCAAGAGACCCAGTACTTC,CASSLLAGNQETQYF
-,TRBV13,TRBJ2-7,TRBD2,TGTGCCAGCAGCCGAGTAGCGGGAGAGGCCTACGAGCAGTACTTC,CASSRVAGEAYEQYF
-,TRBV4-2,TRBJ2-1,-,TGTGCCAGCAGCCAAGGGACTACCTACAATGAGCAGTTCTTC,CASSQGTTYNEQFF
-,TRBV15,TRBJ2-1,TRBD2,TGTGCCACCAGCAGAGAGCCTAGCGGGAGTGTCGAGCAGTTCTTC,CATSREPSGSVEQFF
-,TRBV4-1,TRBJ2-7,TRBD1,TGCGCCAGCAGCCAACCCCCGGCATCCGGGACAGGTTGGAACGAGCAGTACTTC,CASSQPPASGTGWNEQYF
-,TRBV19,TRBJ1-5,-,TGTGCCAGTAGTATCCAGGGTGGGATTGGTCAGCCCCAGCATTTT,CASSIQGGIGQPQHF
once,TRBV9,TRBJ1-1,-,TGTGCCAGCAGCGGGTCCCCGCGCGGAACTGAAGCTTTCTTT,CASSGSPRGTEAFF
-,TRBV6-5,TRBJ1-5,-,TGTGCCACCGCACAGGGTTTACGTCAGCCCCAGCATTTT,CATAQGLRQPQHF
-,TRBV4-1,TRBJ2-3,TRBD2,TGCGCCAGCAGCCAATCGGGACTAGCGGGAGGCGGAGGGGATACGCAGTATTTT,CASSQSGLAGGGGDTQYF
-,TRBV4-1,TRBJ2-7,TRBD1,TGCGCCAGCAGCAAGGGGGCCGCCGGACGGGATTACGAGCAGTACTTC,CASSKGAAGRDYEQYF
-,TRBV6-6,TRBJ2-5,-,TGTGCCAGCAGTTACTCGTTCCGGGACCAAGAGACCCAGTACTTC,CASSYSFRDQETQYF
-,TRBV7-9,TRBJ2-3,TRBD2,TGTGCCAGCAGCCAGGGACTAGCGGGAGGCCCAGATACGCAGTATTTT,CASSQGLAGGPDTQYF
once,TRBV5-1,TRBJ2-1,TRBD2,TGCGCCAGCAGCTTGATTACTAGCGGGAGTGATGAGCAGTTCTTC,CASSLITSGSDEQFF
-,TRBV7-9,TRBJ1-2,-,TGTGCCAGCAGCTTAGAACAGCTAAACTATGGCTACACCTTC,CASSLEQLNYGYTF
-,TRBV27,TRBJ1-3,TRBD1,TGTGCCAGCTCCGAGGACAGGTTTGGCACCATATATTTT,CASSEDRFGTIYF
-,TRBV7-6,TRBJ1-1,-,TGTGCCAGCAGCCAGGCAGAAACGAACACTGAAGCTTTCTTT,CASSQAETNTEAFF
-,TRBV15,TRBJ2-7,-,TGTGCCACCAGCAGAGAAGGGCGGGACGCCTACGAGCAGTACTTC,CATSREGRDAYEQYF
-,TRBV4-1,TRBJ2-5,TRBD1,TGCGCCAGCAGCCTCGTCGGGACAGGATTAGAGACCCAGTACTTC,CASSLVGTGLETQYF
-,TRBV2,TRBJ2-1,-,TGTGCCAGCACTGACGTCGTAGTGGAGTTCTTC,CASTDVVVEFF